Listed below are T cell receptor beta chains from one sample, sequenced in a study of blood T cell repertoires in COVID-19. Some clones are missing from TCRdb's copy, which holds only in-frame ones; the method was immunoSEQ multiplex PCR. The top ten hold around 2.1% of the sample, which has some 89,000 clones, about 92% seen once. The sample taken for sequencing was peripheral blood. The receptors shown here come from a man over 45 with acute or convalescent COVID-19. The CDR3 runs from the conserved cysteine through the conserved F or W. D genes are given only for firm matches. Size values are once, few and many counts, or a class for expanded clones, and some rows have none.

J gene | V gene | clone size | D gene | CDR3 length | CDR3 DNA | CDR3 protein
TRBJ2-5 | TRBV4-1 | . | . | 17 | TGCGCCAGCAGCCAAGATCTGGGTACAGGGGGGGTGGAGACCCAGTACTTC | CASSQDLGTGGVETQYF
TRBJ1-3 | TRBV19 | once | . | 15 | TGTGCCAGTAATGAGGAAGGCTTCTCTGGAAACACCATATATTTT | CASNEEGFSGNTIYF
TRBJ2-3 | TRBV9 | . | TRBD2 | 16 | TGTGCCAGCAGCGTAGATGAGGGAGGGCCGACAGATACGCAGTATTTT | CASSVDEGGPTDTQYF
TRBJ1-2 | TRBV7-9 | medium-sized | TRBD1 | 15 | TGTGCCAGCAGCTTAGTTAACAGGGGGAGCTATGGCTACACCTTC | CASSLVNRGSYGYTF
TRBJ1-6 | TRBV6-6 | . | . | 15 | TGTGCCAGCAGTTATGGGGACACCTATAATTCACCCCTCCACTTT | CASSYGDTYNSPLHF
TRBJ2-5 | TRBV12-3/TRBV12-4 | . | . | 11 | TGTGCCAGCAGTACACAAGAGACCCAGTACTTC | CASSTQETQYF
TRBJ1-5 | TRBV29-1 | . | . | 13 | TGCAGCGGGAGCAGGGGCCCCGATCAGCCCCAGCATTTT | CSGSRGPDQPQHF
TRBJ1-6 | TRBV5-1 | . | TRBD1 | 15 | TGCGCCAGCAGCGAACAGGGGGCAGTTGGGTCACCCCTCCACTTT | CASSEQGAVGSPLHF
TRBJ2-5 | TRBV5-4 | . | . | 15 | TGTGCCAGCAGCTTGGCGTCGGTAACTAAAGAGACCCAGTACTTC | CASSLASVTKETQYF
TRBJ2-1 | TRBV5-1 | . | TRBD2 | 14 | TGCGCCAGCTCCGGGACTAGCGCCCACAATGAGCAGTTCTTC | CASSGTSAHNEQFF
TRBJ2-1 | TRBV2 | . | . | 13 | TGTGCCAGCAGGACTAGTCTCTCGATTGAGCAGTTCTTC | CASRTSLSIEQFF
TRBJ2-1 | TRBV5-1 | . | TRBD2 | 20 | TGCGCCAGCAGCTTTGAGCCCGGGACTAGCGGGAGGTTCTCCTACAATGAGCAGTTCTTC | CASSFEPGTSGRFSYNEQFF
TRBJ2-3 | TRBV24-1 | . | . | 13 | TGTGCCACCAACGGAGGGCCCAGAGATACGCAGTATTTT | CATNGGPRDTQYF
TRBJ1-3 | TRBV2 | once | TRBD1 | 15 | TGTGCCAGCAGCGCGGACAGGGCATTTGGAAACACCATATATTTT | CASSADRAFGNTIYF
TRBJ1-6 | TRBV11-2 | once | . | 15 | TGTGCCAGCAGCTTACACCGGGGTCAAGGATCACCCCTCCACTTT | CASSLHRGQGSPLHF
TRBJ2-1 | TRBV5-1 | . | TRBD2 | 15 | TGCGCCAGCAGCTTGGGGGAGGGCCCGAACGGTGAGCAGTTCTTC | CASSLGEGPNGEQFF
TRBJ1-3 | TRBV28 | . | . | 14 | TGTGCCAGCAGTTTATGGACAGCCAGGAACACCATATATTTT | CASSLWTARNTIYF
TRBJ2-3 | TRBV7-3 | . | TRBD2 | 20 | TGTGCCAGCAGCTTAACCGGGGGCCATACTAGCGGAGTGGGGACAGATACGCAGTATTTT | CASSLTGGHTSGVGTDTQYF
TRBJ2-1 | TRBV7-2 | . | TRBD1 | 16 | TGTGCCAGCAGTGGAGTGGGGACAGGGGGTTACAATGAGCAGTTCTTC | CASSGVGTGGYNEQFF
TRBJ2-7 | TRBV4-2 | few | TRBD2 | 16 | TGTGCCAGCAGCCCGTACTTAGCGGGAGGAGATGGGGAGCAGTACTTC | CASSPYLAGGDGEQYF
TRBJ2-3 | TRBV2 | . | . | 13 | TGTGCCAGCAGTGAGCGGAGCACAGATACGCAGTATTTT | CASSERSTDTQYF
TRBJ2-5 | TRBV5-4 | . | TRBD2 | 16 | TGTGCCAGCAGCTTGGGCTCGGGACTAGCGGGAGAGACCCAGTACTTC | CASSLGSGLAGETQYF
TRBJ2-7 | TRBV19 | . | TRBD2 | 15 | TGTGCCAGTAGTATAAGGGGGACTAGCGGCTACGAGCAGTACTTC | CASSIRGTSGYEQYF
TRBJ1-1 | TRBV7-8 | . | TRBD1 | 14 | TGTGCCAGCAGCCGAGGACAGGCTAACACTGAAGCTTTCTTT | CASSRGQANTEAFF
TRBJ2-5 | TRBV2 | . | TRBD1 | 15 | TGTGCCAGCAGGGTGGACAGGGGACTTCAAGAGACCCAGTACTTC | CASRVDRGLQETQYF
TRBJ1-4 | TRBV9 | . | TRBD1 | 15 | TGTGCCAGCAGCGCTGGACAGGGGCAAGGGGAAAAACTGTTTTTT | CASSAGQGQGEKLFF
TRBJ1-5 | TRBV7-9 | . | TRBD1 | 14 | TGTGCCAGCAGCCAGGACAGGAGGAATCAGCCCCAGCATTTT | CASSQDRRNQPQHF
TRBJ1-4 | TRBV15 | . | TRBD1 | 16 | TGTGCCACCAGCAGAGGAACAGGGGAATTCATTGAAAAACTGTTTTTT | CATSRGTGEFIEKLFF
TRBJ1-1 | TRBV7-7 | . | . | 13 | TGTGCCAGCAGCCCGGATGGGGCCAGTGAAGCTTTCTTT | CASSPDGASEAFF
TRBJ1-1 | TRBV2 | . | TRBD1 | 14 | TGTGCCAGCAGTGGACAGGGCCTGGGCACTGAAGCTTTCTTT | CASSGQGLGTEAFF
TRBJ1-4 | TRBV9 | . | TRBD1 | 15 | TGTGCCAGCAGCCCAAGGACAGGGTTAAATGAAAAACTGTTTTTT | CASSPRTGLNEKLFF
TRBJ2-3 | TRBV9 | . | TRBD1 | 15 | TGTGCCAGCAGCGCAAGGGACAGATACACAGATACGCAGTATTTT | CASSARDRYTDTQYF
TRBJ1-6 | TRBV5-1 | . | . | 16 | TGCGCCAGCAGCTTAACAATAAGCTCCTATAATTCACCCCTCCACTTT | CASSLTISSYNSPLHF
TRBJ1-1 | TRBV9 | . | . | 14 | TGTGCCAGCAGCGTAGACCGGGGGAACACTGAAGCTTTCTTT | CASSVDRGNTEAFF
TRBJ1-1 | TRBV30 | once | . | 14 | TGTGCCTGGAGTGTACCGGGGGTAGGGACTGAAGCTTTCTTT | CAWSVPGVGTEAFF
TRBJ2-1 | TRBV5-1 | . | TRBD2 | 15 | TGCGCCAGCAGCGCCGGGACTAGCGGAGGGGATGAGCAGTTCTTC | CASSAGTSGGDEQFF
TRBJ2-1 | TRBV5-1 | . | . | 13 | TGCGCCAGCAGCTTGGGAGATAACAATGAGCAGTTCTTC | CASSLGDNNEQFF
TRBJ2-4 | TRBV11-2 | . | . | 14 | TGTGCCAGCAGCTTAGACCGCAGGGGAAACATTCAGTACTTC | CASSLDRRGNIQYF
TRBJ1-5 | TRBV5-1 | . | TRBD1 | 15 | TGCGCCAGCAGCCCCCTTTCAGGGGGCAGGCAGCCCCAGCATTTT | CASSPLSGGRQPQHF
TRBJ2-7 | TRBV5-1 | . | . | 15 | TGCGCCAGCAGCTTGGCACCGCTCGCCTACTACGAGCAGTACTTC | CASSLAPLAYYEQYF
TRBJ1-1 | TRBV7-2 | . | . | 16 | TGTGCCAGCAGCTTAATGGACCCGGGGTCGGACACTGAAGCTTTCTTT | CASSLMDPGSDTEAFF